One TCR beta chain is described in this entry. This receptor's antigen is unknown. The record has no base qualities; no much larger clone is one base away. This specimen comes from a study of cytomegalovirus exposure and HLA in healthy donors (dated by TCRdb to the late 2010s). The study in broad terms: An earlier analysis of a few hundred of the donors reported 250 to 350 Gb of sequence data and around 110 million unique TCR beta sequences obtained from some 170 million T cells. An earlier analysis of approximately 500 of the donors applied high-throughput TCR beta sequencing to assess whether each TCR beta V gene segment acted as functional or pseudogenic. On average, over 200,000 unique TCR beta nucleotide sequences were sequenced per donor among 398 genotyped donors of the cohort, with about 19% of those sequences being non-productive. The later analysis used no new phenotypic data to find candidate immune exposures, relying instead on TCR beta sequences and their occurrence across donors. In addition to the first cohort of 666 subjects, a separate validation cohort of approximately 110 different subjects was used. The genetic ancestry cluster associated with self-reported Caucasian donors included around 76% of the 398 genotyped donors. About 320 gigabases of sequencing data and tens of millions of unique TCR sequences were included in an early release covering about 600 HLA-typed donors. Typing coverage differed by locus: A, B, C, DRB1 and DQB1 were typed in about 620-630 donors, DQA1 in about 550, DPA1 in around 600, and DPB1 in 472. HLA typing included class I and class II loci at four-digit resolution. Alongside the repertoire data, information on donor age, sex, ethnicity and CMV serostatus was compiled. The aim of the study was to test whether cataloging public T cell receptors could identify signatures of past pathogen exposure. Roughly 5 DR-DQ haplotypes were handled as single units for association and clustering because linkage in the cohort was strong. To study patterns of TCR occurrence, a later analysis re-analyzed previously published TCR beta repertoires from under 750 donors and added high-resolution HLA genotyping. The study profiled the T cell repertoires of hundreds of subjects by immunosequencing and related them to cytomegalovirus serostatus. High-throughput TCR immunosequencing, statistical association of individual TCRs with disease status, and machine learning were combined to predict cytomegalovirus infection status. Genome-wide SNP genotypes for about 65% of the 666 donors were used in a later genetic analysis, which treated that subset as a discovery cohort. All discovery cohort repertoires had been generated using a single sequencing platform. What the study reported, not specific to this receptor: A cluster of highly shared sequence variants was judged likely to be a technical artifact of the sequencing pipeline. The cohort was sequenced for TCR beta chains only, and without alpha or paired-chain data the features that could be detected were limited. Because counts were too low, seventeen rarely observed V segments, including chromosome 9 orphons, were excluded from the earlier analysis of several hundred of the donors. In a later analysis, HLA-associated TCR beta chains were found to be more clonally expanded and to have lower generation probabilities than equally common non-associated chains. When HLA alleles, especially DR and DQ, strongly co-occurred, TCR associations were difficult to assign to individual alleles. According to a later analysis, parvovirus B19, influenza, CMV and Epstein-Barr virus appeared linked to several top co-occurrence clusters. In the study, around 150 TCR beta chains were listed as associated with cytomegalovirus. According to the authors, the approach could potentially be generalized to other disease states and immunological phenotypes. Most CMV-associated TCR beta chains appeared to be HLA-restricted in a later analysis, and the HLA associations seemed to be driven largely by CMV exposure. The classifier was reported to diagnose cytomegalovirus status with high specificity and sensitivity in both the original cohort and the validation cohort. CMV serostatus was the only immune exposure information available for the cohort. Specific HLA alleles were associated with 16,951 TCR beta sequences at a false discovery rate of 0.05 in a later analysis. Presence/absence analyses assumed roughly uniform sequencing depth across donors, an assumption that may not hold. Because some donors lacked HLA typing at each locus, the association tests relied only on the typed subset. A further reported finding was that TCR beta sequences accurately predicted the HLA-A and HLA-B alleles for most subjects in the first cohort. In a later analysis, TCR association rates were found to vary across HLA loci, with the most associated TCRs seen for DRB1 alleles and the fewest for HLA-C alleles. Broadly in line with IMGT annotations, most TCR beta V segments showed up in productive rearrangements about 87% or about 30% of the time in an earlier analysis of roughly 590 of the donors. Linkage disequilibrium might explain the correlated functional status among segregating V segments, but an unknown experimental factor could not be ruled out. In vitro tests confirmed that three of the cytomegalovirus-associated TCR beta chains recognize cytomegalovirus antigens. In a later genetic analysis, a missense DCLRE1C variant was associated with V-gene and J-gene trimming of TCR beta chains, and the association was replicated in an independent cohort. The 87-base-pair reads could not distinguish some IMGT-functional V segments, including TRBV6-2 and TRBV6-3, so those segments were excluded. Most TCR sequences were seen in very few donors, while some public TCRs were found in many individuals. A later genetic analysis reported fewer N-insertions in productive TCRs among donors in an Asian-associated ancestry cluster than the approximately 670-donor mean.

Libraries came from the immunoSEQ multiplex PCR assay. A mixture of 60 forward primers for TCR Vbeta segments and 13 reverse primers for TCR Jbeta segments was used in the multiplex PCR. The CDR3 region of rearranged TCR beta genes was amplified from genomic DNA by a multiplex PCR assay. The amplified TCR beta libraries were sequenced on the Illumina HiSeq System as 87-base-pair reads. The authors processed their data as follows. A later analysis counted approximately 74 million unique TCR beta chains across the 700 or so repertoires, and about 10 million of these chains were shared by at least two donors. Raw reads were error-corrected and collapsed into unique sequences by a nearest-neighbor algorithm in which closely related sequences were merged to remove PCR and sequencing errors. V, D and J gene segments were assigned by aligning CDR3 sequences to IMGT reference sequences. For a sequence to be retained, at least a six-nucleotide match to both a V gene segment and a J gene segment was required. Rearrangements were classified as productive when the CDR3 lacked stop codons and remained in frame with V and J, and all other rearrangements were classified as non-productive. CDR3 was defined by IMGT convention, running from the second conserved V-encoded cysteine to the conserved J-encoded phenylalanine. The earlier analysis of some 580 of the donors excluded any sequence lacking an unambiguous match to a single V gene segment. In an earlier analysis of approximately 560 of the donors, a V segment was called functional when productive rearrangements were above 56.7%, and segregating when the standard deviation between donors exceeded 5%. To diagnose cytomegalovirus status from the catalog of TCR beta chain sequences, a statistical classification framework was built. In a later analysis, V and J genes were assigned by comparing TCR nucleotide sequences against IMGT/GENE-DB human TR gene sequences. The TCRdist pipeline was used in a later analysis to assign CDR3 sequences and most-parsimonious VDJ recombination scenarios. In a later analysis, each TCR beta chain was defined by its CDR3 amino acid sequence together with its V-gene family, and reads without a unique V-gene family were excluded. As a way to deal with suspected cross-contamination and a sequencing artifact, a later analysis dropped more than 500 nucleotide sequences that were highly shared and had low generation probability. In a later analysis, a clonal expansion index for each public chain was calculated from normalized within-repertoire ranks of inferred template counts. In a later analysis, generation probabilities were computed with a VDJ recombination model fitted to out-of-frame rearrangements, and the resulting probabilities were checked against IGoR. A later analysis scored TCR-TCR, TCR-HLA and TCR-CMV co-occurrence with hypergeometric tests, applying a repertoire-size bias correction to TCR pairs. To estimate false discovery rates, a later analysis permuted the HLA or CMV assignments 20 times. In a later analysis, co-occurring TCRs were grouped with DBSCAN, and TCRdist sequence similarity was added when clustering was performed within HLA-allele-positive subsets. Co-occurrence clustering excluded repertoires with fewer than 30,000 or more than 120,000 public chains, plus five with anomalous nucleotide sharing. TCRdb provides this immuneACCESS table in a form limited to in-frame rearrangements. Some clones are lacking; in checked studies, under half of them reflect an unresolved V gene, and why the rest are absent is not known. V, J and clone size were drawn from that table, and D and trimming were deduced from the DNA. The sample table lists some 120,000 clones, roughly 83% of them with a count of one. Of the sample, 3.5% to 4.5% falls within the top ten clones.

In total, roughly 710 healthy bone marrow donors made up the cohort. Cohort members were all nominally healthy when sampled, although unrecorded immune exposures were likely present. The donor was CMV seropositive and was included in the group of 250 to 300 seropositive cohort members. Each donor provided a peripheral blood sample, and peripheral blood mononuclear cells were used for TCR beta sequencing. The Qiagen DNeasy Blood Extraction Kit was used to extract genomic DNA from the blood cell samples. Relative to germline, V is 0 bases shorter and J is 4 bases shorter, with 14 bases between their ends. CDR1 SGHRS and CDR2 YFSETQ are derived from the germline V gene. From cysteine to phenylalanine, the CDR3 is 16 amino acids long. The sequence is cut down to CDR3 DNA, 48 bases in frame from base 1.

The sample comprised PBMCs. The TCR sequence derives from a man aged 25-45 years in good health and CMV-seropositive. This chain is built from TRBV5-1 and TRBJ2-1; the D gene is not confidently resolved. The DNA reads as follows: TGCGCCAGCAGCTTGGCCGTTAGCAGCTTATACAATGAGCAGTTCTTC. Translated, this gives CASSLAVSSLYNEQFF.